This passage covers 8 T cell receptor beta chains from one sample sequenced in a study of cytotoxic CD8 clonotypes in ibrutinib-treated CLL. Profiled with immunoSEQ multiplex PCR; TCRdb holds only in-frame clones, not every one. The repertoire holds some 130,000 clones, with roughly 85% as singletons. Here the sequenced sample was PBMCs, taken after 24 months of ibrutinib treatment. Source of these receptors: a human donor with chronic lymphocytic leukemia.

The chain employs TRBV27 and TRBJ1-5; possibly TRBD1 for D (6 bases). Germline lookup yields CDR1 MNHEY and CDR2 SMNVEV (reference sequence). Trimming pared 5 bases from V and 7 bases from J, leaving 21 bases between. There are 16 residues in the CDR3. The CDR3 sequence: CASSPILWGAGQPQHF. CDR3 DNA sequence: TGTGCCAGCAGTCCCATCTTATGGGGGGCAGGGCAGCCCCAGCATTTT.

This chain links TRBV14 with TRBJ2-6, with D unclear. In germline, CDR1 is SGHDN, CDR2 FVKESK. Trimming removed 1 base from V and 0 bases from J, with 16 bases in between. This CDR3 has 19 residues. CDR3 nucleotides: TGTGCCAGCAGCCAAGCCGGTTCTTGGTTCCTCTCTGGGGCCAACGTCCTGACTTTC. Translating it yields CASSQAGSWFLSGANVLTF.

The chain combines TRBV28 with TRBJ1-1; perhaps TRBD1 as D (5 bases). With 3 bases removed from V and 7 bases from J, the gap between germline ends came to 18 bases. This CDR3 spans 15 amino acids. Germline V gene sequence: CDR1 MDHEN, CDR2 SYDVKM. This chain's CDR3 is CASSLAWGDRVEAFF. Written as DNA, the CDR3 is TGTGCCAGCAGTTTGGCGTGGGGTGACAGAGTTGAAGCTTTCTTT.

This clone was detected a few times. CDR3 amino acids: CASSNENRGGGEQFF. The CDR3 coding sequence is TGTGCCAGCAGCAACGAAAACAGGGGCGGTGGTGAGCAGTTCTTC. The chain combines TRBV2 with TRBJ2-1, with TRBD1 identical over 7 bases. Germline V lookup: CDR1 SNHLY, CDR2 FYNNEI. The CDR3 consists of 15 residues. V was clipped by 6 bases and J by 9 bases; unmatched bases: 14. Variable domain in full (rest from reference TRBV2 and TRBJ2-1): EPEVTQTPSHQVTQMGQEVILRCVPISNHLYFYWYRQILGQKVEFLVSFYNNEISEKSEIFDDQFSVERPDGSNFTLKIRSTKLEDSAMYFCASSNENRGGGEQFFGPGTRLTVL.

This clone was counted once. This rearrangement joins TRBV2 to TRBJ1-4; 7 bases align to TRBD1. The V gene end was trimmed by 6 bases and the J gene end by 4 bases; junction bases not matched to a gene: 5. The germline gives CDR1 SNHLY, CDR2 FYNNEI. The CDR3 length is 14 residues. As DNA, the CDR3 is TGTGCCAGCAGAGAGGGACAGCTTAATGAAAAACTGTTTTTT. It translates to CASREGQLNEKLFF.

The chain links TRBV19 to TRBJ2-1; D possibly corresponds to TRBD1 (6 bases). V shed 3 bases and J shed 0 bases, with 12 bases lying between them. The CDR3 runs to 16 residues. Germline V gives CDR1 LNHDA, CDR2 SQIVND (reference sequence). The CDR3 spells CASSIGGGSSYNEQFF. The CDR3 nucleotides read TGTGCCAGTAGTATTGGTGGGGGCTCCTCCTACAATGAGCAGTTCTTC.

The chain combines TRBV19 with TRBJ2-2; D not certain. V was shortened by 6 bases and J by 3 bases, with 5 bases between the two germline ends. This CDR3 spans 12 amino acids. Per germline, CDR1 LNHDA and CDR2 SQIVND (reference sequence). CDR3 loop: CASRIYTGELFF. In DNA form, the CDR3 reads TGTGCCAGTAGAATTTACACCGGGGAGCTGTTTTTT.

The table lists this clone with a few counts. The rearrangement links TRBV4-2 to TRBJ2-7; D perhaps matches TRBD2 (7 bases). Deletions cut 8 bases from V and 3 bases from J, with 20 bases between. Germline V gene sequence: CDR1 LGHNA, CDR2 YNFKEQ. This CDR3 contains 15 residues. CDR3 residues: CASSREGGTVYEQYF. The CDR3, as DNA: TGTGCCAGCTCCAGGGAGGGGGGGACGGTCTACGAGCAGTACTTC.